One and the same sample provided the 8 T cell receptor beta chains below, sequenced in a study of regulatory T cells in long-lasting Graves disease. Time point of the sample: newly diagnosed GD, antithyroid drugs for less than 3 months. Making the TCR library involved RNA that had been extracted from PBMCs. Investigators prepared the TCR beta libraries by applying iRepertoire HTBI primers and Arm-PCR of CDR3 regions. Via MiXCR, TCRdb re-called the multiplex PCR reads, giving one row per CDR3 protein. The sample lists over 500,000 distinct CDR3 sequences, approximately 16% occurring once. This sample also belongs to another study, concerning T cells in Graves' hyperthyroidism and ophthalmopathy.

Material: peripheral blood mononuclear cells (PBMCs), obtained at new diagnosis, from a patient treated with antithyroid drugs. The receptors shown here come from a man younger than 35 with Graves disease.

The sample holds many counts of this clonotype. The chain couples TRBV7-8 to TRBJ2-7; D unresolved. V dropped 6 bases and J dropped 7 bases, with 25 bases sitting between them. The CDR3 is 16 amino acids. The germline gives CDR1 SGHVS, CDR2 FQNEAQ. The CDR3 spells CASRRRGEVRAQEQYF. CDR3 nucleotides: TGTGCCAGCAGGCGCCGCGGTGAGGTACGGGCGCAAGAGCAGTACTTC.

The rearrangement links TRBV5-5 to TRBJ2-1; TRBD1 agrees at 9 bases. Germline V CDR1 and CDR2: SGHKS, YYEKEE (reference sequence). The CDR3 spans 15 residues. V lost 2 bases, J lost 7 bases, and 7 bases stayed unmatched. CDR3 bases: TGTGCCAGCAGCTTTAGGACAGGGGTTTGGAATGAGCAGTTCTTC. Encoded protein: CASSFRTGVWNEQFF. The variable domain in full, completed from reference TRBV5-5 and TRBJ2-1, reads DAGVTQSPTHLIKTRGQQVTLRCSPISGHKSVSWYQQVLGQGPQFIFQYYEKEERGRGNFPDRFSARQFPNYSSELNVNALLLGDSALYLCASSFRTGVWNEQFFGPGTRLTVL.

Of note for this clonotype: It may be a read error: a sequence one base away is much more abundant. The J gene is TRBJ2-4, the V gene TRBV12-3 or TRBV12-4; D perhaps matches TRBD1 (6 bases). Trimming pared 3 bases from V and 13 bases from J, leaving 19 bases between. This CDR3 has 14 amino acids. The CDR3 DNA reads TGTGCCAGCAGTTTTGTGACAGGAAACAATGAGCAGTACTTC. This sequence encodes CASSFVTGNNEQYF.

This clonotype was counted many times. CDR3 region: CASSLGDRDSYEQYF. In DNA, the CDR3 is TGCGCCAGCAGCTTGGGGGACAGGGACTCCTACGAGCAGTACTTC. V is TRBV5-1 and J is TRBJ2-7; 9 bases agree with TRBD1. Trimming removed 0 bases from V and 0 bases from J; junction bases left unmatched: 1. The CDR3 has 15 amino acids. In germline, CDR1 is SGHRS, CDR2 YFSETQ.

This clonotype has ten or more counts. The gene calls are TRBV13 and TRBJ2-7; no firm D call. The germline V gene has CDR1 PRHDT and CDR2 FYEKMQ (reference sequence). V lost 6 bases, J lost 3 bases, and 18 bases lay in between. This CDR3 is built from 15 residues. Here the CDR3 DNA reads TGTGCCAGCAGTCCCGCGCCGGGCTCCGGCTACGAGCAGTACTTC. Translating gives CASSPAPGSGYEQYF.

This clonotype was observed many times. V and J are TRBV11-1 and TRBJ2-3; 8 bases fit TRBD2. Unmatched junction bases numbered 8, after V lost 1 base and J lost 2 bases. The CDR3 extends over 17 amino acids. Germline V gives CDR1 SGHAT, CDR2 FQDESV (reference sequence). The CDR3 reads CASSLVIGRDPTDTQYF. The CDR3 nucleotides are TGTGCCAGCAGCTTAGTCATCGGGAGGGACCCCACAGATACGCAGTATTTT.

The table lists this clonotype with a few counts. CDR3 bases: TGTGCCAGCAGCTCTAGCGGGAGTCTCTACAATGAGCAGTTCTTC. It encodes CASSSSGSLYNEQFF. This sequence joins TRBV7-9 and TRBJ2-1; TRBD2 matches 10 bases. Germline V lookup: CDR1 SEHNR, CDR2 FQNEAQ (reference sequence). The J segment lost 3 bases and the V segment lost 4 bases, leaving 3 bases of the junction unmatched. This CDR3 comprises 15 residues.

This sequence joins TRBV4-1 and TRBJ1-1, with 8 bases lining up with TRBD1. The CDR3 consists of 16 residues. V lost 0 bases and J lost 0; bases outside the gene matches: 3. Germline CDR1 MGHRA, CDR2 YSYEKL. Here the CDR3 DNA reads TGCGCCAGCAGCCAAGACGACAGGGGCATGAACACTGAAGCTTTCTTT. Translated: CASSQDDRGMNTEAFF.